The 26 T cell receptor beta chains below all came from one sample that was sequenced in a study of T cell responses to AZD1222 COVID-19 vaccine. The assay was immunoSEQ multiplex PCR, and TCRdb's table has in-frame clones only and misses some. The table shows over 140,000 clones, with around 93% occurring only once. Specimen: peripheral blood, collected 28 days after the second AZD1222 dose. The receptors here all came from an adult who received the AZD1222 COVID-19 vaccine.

In DNA form, the CDR3 reads TGTGCCAGCAGCTTGGGGACGGGGCCCAGAAATGAAAAACTGTTTTTT. This codes for CASSLGTGPRNEKLFF. The chain combines TRBV5-8 with TRBJ1-4, with D possibly TRBD1 on 5 matching bases. CDR3 size: 16 residues. V was shortened by 0 bases and J by 5 bases, with 14 bases between the two germline ends. Germline CDR1 and CDR2: SGHTS and YDEGEE.

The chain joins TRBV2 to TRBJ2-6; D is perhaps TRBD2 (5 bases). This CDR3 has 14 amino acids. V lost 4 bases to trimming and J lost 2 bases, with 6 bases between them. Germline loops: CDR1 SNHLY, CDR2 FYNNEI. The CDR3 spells CASSVRAGANVLTF. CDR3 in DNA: TGTGCCAGCAGTGTGAGGGCTGGGGCCAACGTCCTGACTTTC. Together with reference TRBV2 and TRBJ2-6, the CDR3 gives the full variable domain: EPEVTQTPSHQVTQMGQEVILRCVPISNHLYFYWYRQILGQKVEFLVSFYNNEISEKSEIFDDQFSVERPDGSNFTLKIRSTKLEDSAMYFCASSVRAGANVLTFGAGSRLTVL.

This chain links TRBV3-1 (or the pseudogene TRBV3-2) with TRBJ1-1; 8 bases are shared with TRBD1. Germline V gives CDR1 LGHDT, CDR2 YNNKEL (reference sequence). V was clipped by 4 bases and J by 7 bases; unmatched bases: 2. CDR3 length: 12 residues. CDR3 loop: CASSPTGDEAFF. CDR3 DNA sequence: TGTGCCAGCAGCCCGACAGGGGATGAAGCTTTCTTT.

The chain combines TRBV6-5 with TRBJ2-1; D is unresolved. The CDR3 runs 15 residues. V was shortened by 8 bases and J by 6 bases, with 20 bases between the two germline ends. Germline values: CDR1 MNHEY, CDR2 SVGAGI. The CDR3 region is CASVSLDGLSNEQFF. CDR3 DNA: TGTGCCAGCGTCTCACTGGACGGTCTTAGCAATGAGCAGTTCTTC.

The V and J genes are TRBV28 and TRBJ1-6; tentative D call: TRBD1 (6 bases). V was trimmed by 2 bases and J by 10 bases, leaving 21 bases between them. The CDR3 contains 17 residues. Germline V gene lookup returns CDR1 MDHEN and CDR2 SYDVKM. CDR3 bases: TGTGCCAGCAGTTTACCCCAGCACAGGGAGGGGAGGTCACCCCTCCACTTT. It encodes CASSLPQHREGRSPLHF. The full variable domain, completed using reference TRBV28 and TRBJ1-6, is DVKVTQSSRYLVKRTGEKVFLECVQDMDHENMFWYRQDPGLGLRLIYFSYDVKMKEKGDIPEGYSVSREKKERFSLILESASTNQTSMYLCASSLPQHREGRSPLHFGNGTRLTVT.

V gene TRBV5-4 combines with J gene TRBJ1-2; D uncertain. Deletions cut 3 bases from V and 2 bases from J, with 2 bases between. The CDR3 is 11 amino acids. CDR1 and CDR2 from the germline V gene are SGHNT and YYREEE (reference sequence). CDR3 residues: CASSSNYGYTF. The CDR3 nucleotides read TGTGCCAGCAGCTCGAACTATGGCTACACCTTC.

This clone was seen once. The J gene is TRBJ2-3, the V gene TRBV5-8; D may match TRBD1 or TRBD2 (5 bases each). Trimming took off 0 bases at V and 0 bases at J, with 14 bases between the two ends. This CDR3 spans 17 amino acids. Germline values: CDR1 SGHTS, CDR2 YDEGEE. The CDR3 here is CASSLALGTTSTDTQYF. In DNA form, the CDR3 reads TGTGCCAGCAGCTTGGCTCTGGGGACGACTAGCACAGATACGCAGTATTTT.

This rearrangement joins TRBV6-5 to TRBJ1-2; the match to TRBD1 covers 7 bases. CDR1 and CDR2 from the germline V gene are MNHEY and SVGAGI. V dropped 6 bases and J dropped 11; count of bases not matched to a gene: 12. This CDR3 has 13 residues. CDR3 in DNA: TGTGCCAGCAGAGCAGGGGGGGCGTCGGTTTACACCTTC. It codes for CASRAGGASVYTF.

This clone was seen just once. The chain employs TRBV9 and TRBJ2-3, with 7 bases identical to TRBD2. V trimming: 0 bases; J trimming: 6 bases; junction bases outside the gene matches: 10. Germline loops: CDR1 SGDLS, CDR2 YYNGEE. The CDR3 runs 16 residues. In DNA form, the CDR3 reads TGTGCCAGCAGCGTAGGGCTAGCGGAGCCCCCGGATACGCAGTATTTT. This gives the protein CASSVGLAEPPDTQYF.

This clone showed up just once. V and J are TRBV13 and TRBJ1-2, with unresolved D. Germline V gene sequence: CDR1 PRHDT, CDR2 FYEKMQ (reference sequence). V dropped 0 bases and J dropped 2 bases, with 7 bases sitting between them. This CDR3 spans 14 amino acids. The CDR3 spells CASSLGAVNYGYTF. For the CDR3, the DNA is TGTGCCAGCAGCTTAGGAGCAGTGAACTATGGCTACACCTTC.

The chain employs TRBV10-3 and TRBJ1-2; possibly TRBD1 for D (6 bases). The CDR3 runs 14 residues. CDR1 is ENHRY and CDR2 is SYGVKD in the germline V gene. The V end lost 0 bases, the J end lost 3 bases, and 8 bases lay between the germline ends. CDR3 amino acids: CAISESGGDYGYTF. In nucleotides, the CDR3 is TGTGCCATCAGTGAGTCTGGGGGCGACTATGGCTACACCTTC.

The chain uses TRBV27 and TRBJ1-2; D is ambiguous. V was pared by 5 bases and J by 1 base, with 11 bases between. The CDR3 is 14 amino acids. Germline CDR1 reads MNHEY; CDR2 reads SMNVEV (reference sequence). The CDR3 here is CASSPSQLNYGYTF. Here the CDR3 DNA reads TGTGCCAGCAGTCCCTCCCAACTTAACTATGGCTACACCTTC.

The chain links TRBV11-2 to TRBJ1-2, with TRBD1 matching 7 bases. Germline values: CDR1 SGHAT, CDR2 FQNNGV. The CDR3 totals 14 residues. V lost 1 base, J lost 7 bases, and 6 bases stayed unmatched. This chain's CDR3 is CASSLGRQGGGYTF. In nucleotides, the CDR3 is TGTGCCAGCAGCTTAGGTCGGCAGGGGGGTGGCTACACCTTC.

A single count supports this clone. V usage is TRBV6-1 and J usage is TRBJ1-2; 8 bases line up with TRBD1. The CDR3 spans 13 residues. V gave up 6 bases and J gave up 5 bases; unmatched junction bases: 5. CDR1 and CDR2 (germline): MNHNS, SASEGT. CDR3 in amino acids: CASSNGQGYGYTF. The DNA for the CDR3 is TGTGCCAGCAGCAACGGACAGGGTTATGGCTACACCTTC.

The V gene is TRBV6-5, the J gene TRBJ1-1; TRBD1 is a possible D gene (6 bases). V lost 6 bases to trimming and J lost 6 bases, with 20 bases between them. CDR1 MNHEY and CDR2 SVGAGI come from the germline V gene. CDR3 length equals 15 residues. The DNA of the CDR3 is TGTGCCAGCAGACTAAAGACAGGACGCCTCCCTGAAGCTTTCTTT. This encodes CASRLKTGRLPEAFF.

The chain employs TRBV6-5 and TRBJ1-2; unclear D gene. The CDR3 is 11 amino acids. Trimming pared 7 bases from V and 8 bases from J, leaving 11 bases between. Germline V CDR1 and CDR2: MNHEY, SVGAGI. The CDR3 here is CASNALGGYTF. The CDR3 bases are TGTGCCAGCAACGCATTGGGGGGCTACACCTTC.

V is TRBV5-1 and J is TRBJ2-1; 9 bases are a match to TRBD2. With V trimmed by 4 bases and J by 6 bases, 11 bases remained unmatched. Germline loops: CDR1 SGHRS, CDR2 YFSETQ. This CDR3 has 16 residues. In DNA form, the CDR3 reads TGCGCCAGCAGCCTCCGGACTAGCGTTTTAATCAATGAGCAGTTCTTC. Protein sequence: CASSLRTSVLINEQFF.

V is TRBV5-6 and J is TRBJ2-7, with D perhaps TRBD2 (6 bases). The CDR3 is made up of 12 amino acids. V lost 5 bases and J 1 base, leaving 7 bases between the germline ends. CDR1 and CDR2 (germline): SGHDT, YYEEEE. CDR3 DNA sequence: TGTGCCAGCAGTGGGGGGTCCTACGAGCAGTACTTC. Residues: CASSGGSYEQYF.

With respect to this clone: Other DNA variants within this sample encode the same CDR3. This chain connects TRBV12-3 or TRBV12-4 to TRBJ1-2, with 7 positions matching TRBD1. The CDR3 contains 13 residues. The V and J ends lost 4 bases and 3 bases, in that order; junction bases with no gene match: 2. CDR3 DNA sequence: TGTGCCAGCAGTTCCAGGGGGGACTATGGCTACACCTTC. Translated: CASSSRGDYGYTF.

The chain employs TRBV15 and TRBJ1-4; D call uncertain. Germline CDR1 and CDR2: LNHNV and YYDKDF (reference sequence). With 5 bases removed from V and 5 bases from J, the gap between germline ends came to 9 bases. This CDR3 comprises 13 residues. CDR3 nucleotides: TGTGCCACCAGCTTTTTACAGAATGAAAAACTGTTTTTT. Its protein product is CATSFLQNEKLFF.

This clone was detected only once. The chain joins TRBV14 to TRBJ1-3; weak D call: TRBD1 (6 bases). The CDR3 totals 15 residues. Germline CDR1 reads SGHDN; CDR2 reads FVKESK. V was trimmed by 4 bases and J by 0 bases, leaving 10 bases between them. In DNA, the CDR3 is TGTGCCAGCAGCCCGGGACACCGCTCTGGAAACACCATATATTTT. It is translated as CASSPGHRSGNTIYF.

The CDR3 DNA reads TGTGCCAGCTCTGCGAGGGCGGTTGGGCAGCCCCAGCATTTT. This gives the protein CASSARAVGQPQHF. The chain carries TRBV18 and TRBJ1-5, with D unresolved. V dropped 6 bases and J dropped 7 bases, with 16 bases sitting between them. CDR1 is KGHSH and CDR2 is LQKENI in the germline V gene. The CDR3 has 14 residues.

Here the CDR3 DNA reads TGCGCCAGCAGCGGGACTCCGGGACGGGGCTCTGGAAACACCATATATTTT. It translates to CASSGTPGRGSGNTIYF. The rearrangement links TRBV5-1 to TRBJ1-3; a weak D match, TRBD1 (5 bases). CDR1 and CDR2 from the germline V gene are SGHRS and YFSETQ. The CDR3 is 17 amino acids. Trimming stripped 4 bases from V and 0 bases from J, with 17 bases between. The variable domain in full, completed from reference TRBV5-1 and TRBJ1-3, reads KAGVTQTPRYLIKTRGQQVTLSCSPISGHRSVSWYQQTPGQGLQFLFEYFSETQRNKGNFPGRFSGRQFSNSRSEMNVSTLELGDSALYLCASSGTPGRGSGNTIYFGEGSWLTVV.

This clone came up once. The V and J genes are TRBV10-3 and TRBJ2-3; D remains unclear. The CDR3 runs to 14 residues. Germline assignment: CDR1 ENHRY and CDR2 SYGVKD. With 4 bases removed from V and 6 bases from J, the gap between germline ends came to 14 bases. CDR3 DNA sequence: TGTGCCATCAGTGGGCAGGTTGGTGGGGATACGCAGTATTTT. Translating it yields CAISGQVGGDTQYF.

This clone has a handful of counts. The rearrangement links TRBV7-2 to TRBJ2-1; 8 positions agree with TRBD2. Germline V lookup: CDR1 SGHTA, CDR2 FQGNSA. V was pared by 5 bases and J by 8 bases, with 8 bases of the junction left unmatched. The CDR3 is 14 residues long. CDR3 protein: CASSPWTSHHEQFF. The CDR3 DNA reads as TGTGCCAGCAGCCCTTGGACTAGCCATCATGAGCAGTTCTTC.

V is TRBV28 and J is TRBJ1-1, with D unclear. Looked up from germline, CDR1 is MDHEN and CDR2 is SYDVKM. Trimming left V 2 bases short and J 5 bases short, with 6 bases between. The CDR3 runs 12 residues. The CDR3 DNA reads TGTGCCAGCAGTTTAAGAGCAACTGAAGCTTTCTTT. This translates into CASSLRATEAFF.